The next 30 T cell receptor beta chains were all read from a single sample in a study of blood T cells in healthy people across ages. Through a sample-barcoded 5' primer and a J-beta primer mix, a second PCR was run for about 7 to 12 cycles. TCRdb reprocessed the 5' RACE reads via MiXCR and lists one record per CDR3 protein. Of about 570,000 distinct CDR3 sequences listed, approximately 26% are singletons. These same records also appear under a second study, on T cells of mothers and their children.

Sequencing was carried out using blood. Source of these receptors: a boy between 2 and 15 years old in good health.

V gene TRBV12-3 or TRBV12-4 combines with J gene TRBJ2-5; the D gene is possibly TRBD1 (6 bases). The CDR3 length is 13 residues. Trimming cost V 6 bases and J 9 bases, with 17 bases left between them. The DNA for the CDR3 is TGTGCCAGCAGACGGACAGCCGGCGGTGCCCAGTACTTC. Translation: CASRRTAGGAQYF.

This sequence joins TRBV3-1 and TRBJ2-5; 12 bases fit TRBD2. The J call may be in error: the DNA end matches TRBJ2-7 better. The CDR3 runs to 15 residues. CDR1 is LGHDT, CDR2 YNNKEL, per germline (reference sequence). Here the CDR3 DNA reads TGTGCCAGCAGCCAAGGGACTAGCGGGGCCTACGAGCAGTACTTC. This codes for CASSQGTSGAYEQYF.

CDR3 loop: CASSEGGYSNQPQHF. CDR3 nucleotide sequence: TGTGCCAGCAGTGAAGGGGGTTACAGCAATCAGCCCCAGCATTTT. The gene calls are TRBV2 and TRBJ1-5; D uncertain. Trimming took 1 base from V and 1 from J, leaving 8 bases between them. The CDR3 consists of 15 residues. Germline V gives CDR1 SNHLY, CDR2 FYNNEI. The full variable domain, in which reference TRBV2 and TRBJ1-5 provide the parts outside the CDR3, is EPEVTQTPSHQVTQMGQEVILRCVPISNHLYFYWYRQILGQKVEFLVSFYNNEISEKSEIFDDQFSVERPDGSNFTLKIRSTKLEDSAMYFCASSEGGYSNQPQHFGDGTRLSIL.

This CDR3 reads CSVHRGVTQYF. CDR3 DNA: TGCAGTGTCCACCGGGGGGTGACCCAGTACTTC. The rearrangement joins TRBV20-1 to TRBJ2-5; TRBD2 matches at 7 bases. The germline gives CDR1 DFQATT, CDR2 SNEGSKA (reference sequence). The ends lost 7 bases at V and 7 bases at J; junction bases unmatched: 6. The CDR3 spans 11 residues.

The V and J genes are TRBV12-5 and TRBJ2-5, with D hard to call. The CDR3 loop spans 14 amino acids. The germline V and J ends were trimmed by 4 bases and 5 bases, with 14 bases remaining between them. CDR1 is LGHNT, CDR2 FRNRAP, per germline. The CDR3 nucleotides read TGTGCTAGTGGTTCCCCCGGCCCCCTGGAGACCCAGTACTTC. It yields the protein CASGSPGPLETQYF.

V gene TRBV27 combines with J gene TRBJ2-7; D may be TRBD2 (5 bases). Deletions cut 3 bases from V and 3 bases from J, with 15 bases between. This CDR3 comprises 15 residues. Germline loops: CDR1 MNHEY, CDR2 SMNVEV (reference sequence). The CDR3 region has the DNA TGTGCCAGCAGTTTGGCCGGAACCCGGGACTACGAGCAGTACTTC. Protein product: CASSLAGTRDYEQYF.

The chain joins TRBV28 to TRBJ2-2; 10 positions agree with TRBD2. CDR1 is MDHEN, CDR2 SYDVKM, per germline. The junction had 15 bases not matched to a gene; V was cut back by 5 bases and J by 0 bases. The CDR3 sequence is 20 residues long. The CDR3 spells CASSPRPGLATITNTGELFF. CDR3 DNA: TGTGCCAGCAGTCCCAGGCCGGGACTAGCGACGATAACGAACACCGGGGAGCTGTTTTTT.

As for this clonotype: A read error may produce the germline difference seen at one junction end. V is TRBV12-5 and J is TRBJ2-5; D perhaps matches TRBD2 (7 bases). The CDR3 is 13 residues long. Germline CDR1 is LGHNT and CDR2 is FRNRAP. The CDR3 DNA reads as TGTGCTAGTGGCTACGGGGGGCAAGAGACCCAGTGCTTC. Amino acids: CASGYGGQETQCF.

The rearrangement joins TRBV2 to TRBJ2-7, with D uncertain. This CDR3 region has 13 residues. V lost 1 base and J 5 bases, leaving 9 bases between the germline ends. Germline V gene lookup returns CDR1 SNHLY and CDR2 FYNNEI. The CDR3 nucleotides read TGTGCCAGCAGTGAAGACATGGACCACGAGCAGTACTTC. It codes for CASSEDMDHEQYF.

The chain's CDR3 is CSAWTGGINQPQHF. CDR3 DNA: TGCAGCGCATGGACAGGGGGCATCAATCAGCCCCAGCATTTT. The chain combines TRBV29-1 with TRBJ1-5; TRBD1 matches at 11 bases. CDR3 length: 14 amino acids. In germline, CDR1 is SQVTM, CDR2 ANQGSEA. The V gene end was trimmed by 7 bases and the J gene end by 3 bases; junction bases not matched to a gene: 5.

This clonotype has more than one count but fewer than ten. The chain is built from TRBV12-3 or TRBV12-4 and TRBJ2-5; no reliable D call. Trimming took off 3 bases at V and 7 bases at J, with 18 bases between the two ends. This CDR3 contains 15 residues. The CDR3 is CASSFGLGFEGTQYF. The CDR3 DNA is TGTGCCAGCAGTTTTGGGCTGGGATTTGAAGGGACCCAGTACTTC.

This clonotype appeared many times. The chain is built from TRBV7-6 and TRBJ2-1; no definite D call. The CDR3 length is 15 residues. Germline CDR1 SGHVS, CDR2 FNYEAQ. V was trimmed by 1 base and J by 9 bases, leaving 16 bases between them. The DNA of the CDR3 is TGTGCCAGCAGCTTAGAGGACCGGGCCCGCAGTGAGCAGTTCTTC. Its translation: CASSLEDRARSEQFF.

The chain joins TRBV29-1 to TRBJ1-3, with a weak D call TRBD1 (5 bases). CDR1 and CDR2 (germline): SQVTM, ANQGSEA. V lost 5 bases and J 0 bases, leaving 8 bases between the germline ends. The CDR3 length is 13 residues. The CDR3 sequence: CSVWTNSGNTIYF. Written as DNA, the CDR3 is TGCAGCGTTTGGACAAACTCTGGAAACACCATATATTTT.

The chain combines TRBV12-3 or TRBV12-4 with TRBJ2-1; TRBD2 aligns across 14 bases. The V segment lost 7 bases and the J segment 10 bases; nucleotides outside the gene matches: 6. This CDR3 is built from 14 residues. CDR3: CASKGTSGGGEQFF. CDR3 DNA sequence: TGTGCCAGCAAGGGGACTAGCGGGGGAGGGGAGCAGTTCTTC.

This chain links TRBV5-1 with TRBJ2-5, with 9 bases identical to TRBD2. The CDR3 is made up of 16 amino acids. The germline CDR1 and CDR2 sequences are SGHRS and YFSETQ. V lost 2 bases to trimming and J lost 4 bases; unmatched junction nucleotides: 9. The CDR3 loop reads CASSFPPASGAETQYF. The CDR3 nucleotides read TGCGCCAGCAGCTTTCCTCCGGCTAGCGGGGCAGAGACCCAGTACTTC.

In this sample, this clonotype turned up a few times. This rearrangement joins TRBV3-1 to TRBJ2-2; D gene ambiguous. This CDR3 has 16 residues. V dropped 2 bases and J dropped 5 bases, with 15 bases sitting between them. CDR1 and CDR2 (germline): LGHDT, YNNKEL (reference sequence). The CDR3 reads CASSQLNGRSTGELFF. The CDR3 nucleotides are TGTGCCAGCAGCCAATTGAACGGAAGAAGTACCGGGGAGCTGTTTTTT.

The sample holds a few counts of this clonotype. The chain is built from TRBV7-8 and TRBJ2-7; 7 nucleotides match TRBD1. Germline V gene lookup returns CDR1 SGHVS and CDR2 FQNEAQ. V lost 2 bases to trimming and J lost 5 bases; unmatched junction nucleotides: 6. The CDR3 is 14 amino acids. Here the CDR3 DNA reads TGTGCCAGCAGCTTAACACAGGGGATCAACGAGCAGTACTTC. This codes for CASSLTQGINEQYF.

The chain combines TRBV6-2 or TRBV6-3 with TRBJ1-1, with D uncertain. The CDR3 consists of 16 residues. Per germline, CDR1 MNHEY and CDR2 SVGEGT. V was cut by 2 bases and J by 0 bases, with 13 bases left in between. The CDR3 DNA reads TGTGCCAGCAGTTACCGTAACCGGGCAGTGAACACTGAAGCTTTCTTT. This codes for CASSYRNRAVNTEAFF.

This chain uses TRBV27 with TRBJ2-7, with D maybe TRBD2 (6 bases). The length of the CDR3 is 14 residues. Germline assignment: CDR1 MNHEY and CDR2 SMNVEV (reference sequence). V lost 0 bases and J 3 bases, leaving 9 bases between the germline ends. The CDR3 spells CASSLSGRIYEQYF. In DNA, the CDR3 is TGTGCCAGCAGTTTATCGGGGAGGATCTACGAGCAGTACTTC.

The chain combines TRBV5-6 with TRBJ1-2; 8 nucleotides match TRBD1. Germline V gene data show CDR1 as SGHDT and CDR2 as YYEEEE. The CDR3 contains 14 residues. V lost 4 bases, J lost 5 bases, and 7 bases stayed unmatched. The CDR3 DNA follows: TGTGCCAGCAGCCAGACAGGGGCTGTGTATGGCTACACCTTC. It is translated as CASSQTGAVYGYTF.

This clonotype came up a few times. The chain combines TRBV7-9 with TRBJ2-1, with D possibly being TRBD1 or TRBD2 (5 bases each). The CDR3 is 14 residues long. Between the trimmed V and J ends, which lost 11 bases and 0 bases, there was a span of 14 bases. Germline-derived CDR1 and CDR2 are SEHNR and FQNEAQ (reference sequence). CDR3 amino acids: CALARGSSYNEQFF. Here the CDR3 DNA reads TGTGCCCTGGCGAGGGGCAGCTCCTACAATGAGCAGTTCTTC.

There are a few counts of this clonotype. The rearrangement uses TRBV6-2 or TRBV6-3 and TRBJ2-5; a possible D gene is TRBD2 (6 bases). V was trimmed by 0 bases and J by 1 base, leaving 12 bases between them. The germline V gene has CDR1 MNHEY and CDR2 SVGEGT. The CDR3 loop spans 16 amino acids. The CDR3 sequence: CASSYSRASAQETQYF. CDR3 nucleotide sequence: TGTGCCAGCAGTTACTCGAGGGCTAGCGCCCAAGAGACCCAGTACTTC.

This chain connects TRBV12-5 to TRBJ2-5; 12 bases agree with TRBD2. Germline loops: CDR1 LGHNT, CDR2 FRNRAP. The CDR3 totals 17 residues. Trimming removed 7 bases from V and 1 base from J; junction bases left unmatched: 10. The CDR3 sequence is CASAMARTSGVQETQYF. Here the CDR3 DNA reads TGTGCTAGTGCCATGGCCCGGACTAGCGGGGTCCAAGAGACCCAGTACTTC. Using reference TRBV12-5 and TRBJ2-5 for the parts outside the CDR3, the full variable domain is DARVTQTPRHKVTEMGQEVTMRCQPILGHNTVFWYRQTMMQGLELLAYFRNRAPLDDSGMPKDRFSAEMPDATLATLKIQPSEPRDSAVYFCASAMARTSGVQETQYFGPGTRLLVL.

In this sample, this clonotype turned up a few times. The J gene is TRBJ2-7, the V gene TRBV7-6; possible D gene TRBD1, 6 bases. From germline, CDR1 is SGHVS and CDR2 FNYEAQ. Trimming left V 5 bases short and J 5 bases short, with 19 bases between. The CDR3 consists of 15 residues. CDR3 DNA sequence: TGTGCCAGCAGCCGAAGTCCCAGGGGACCCGACGAGCAGTACTTC. Translating it yields CASSRSPRGPDEQYF.

This clonotype was counted between two and nine times. The chain uses TRBV7-7 and TRBJ2-2, with D tentatively TRBD2 (6 bases). Germline values: CDR1 SSHAT, CDR2 FNYEAQ (reference sequence). V lost 5 bases, J lost 4 bases, and 17 bases lay in between. CDR3 size: 16 residues. This chain's CDR3 is CASSILSGSVTGELFF. The CDR3 DNA sequence: TGTGCCAGCAGCATACTTAGCGGTTCTGTCACCGGGGAGCTGTTTTTT.

The chain couples TRBV12-5 to TRBJ2-5; D gene ambiguous. This CDR3 has 14 residues. The V end was cut by 2 bases, the J end by 0 bases, with 7 bases between. Germline V gives CDR1 LGHNT, CDR2 FRNRAP. CDR3 loop: CASGLWPNQETQYF. The DNA of the CDR3 is TGTGCTAGTGGTTTGTGGCCCAACCAAGAGACCCAGTACTTC.

This clonotype was recorded at least ten times. The chain couples TRBV27 to TRBJ2-3; no definite D call. Deletions cut 5 bases from V and 2 bases from J, with 11 bases between. Germline loops: CDR1 MNHEY, CDR2 SMNVEV (reference sequence). The CDR3 loop spans 14 amino acids. The CDR3 DNA follows: TGTGCCAGCAGTCCTCCGACTCTCACAGATACGCAGTATTTT. This codes for CASSPPTLTDTQYF.

This chain joins TRBV2 and TRBJ1-5; the D gene is possibly TRBD1 (5 bases). The CDR3 runs 15 residues. CDR1 is SNHLY, CDR2 FYNNEI, per germline. The V end lost 4 bases, the J end lost 0 bases, and 10 bases lay between the germline ends. The CDR3 DNA reads as TGTGCCAGCAGTGGAAGACAGAATAGCAATCAGCCCCAGCATTTT. This translates into CASSGRQNSNQPQHF.

In its sample, this clonotype was seen a few times. This rearrangement joins TRBV20-1 to TRBJ2-3; 14 nucleotides align to TRBD2. Germline V gives CDR1 DFQATT, CDR2 SNEGSKA (reference sequence). The CDR3 is 17 residues long. CDR3 nucleotides: TGCAGCGTACCCGGGACTAGCGGGAGTGGTAGCACAGATACGCAGTATTTT. It codes for CSVPGTSGSGSTDTQYF.

This chain connects TRBV7-8 to TRBJ2-2; possibly TRBD2 for D (6 bases). The CDR3 extends over 18 amino acids. In germline, CDR1 is SGHVS, CDR2 FQNEAQ. Trimming took off 5 bases at V and 6 bases at J, with 25 bases between the two ends. CDR3 bases: TGTGCCAGCAGCAAATCTCGGTCCTTACGGGAGCAGGCCGGGGAGCTGTTTTTT. This translates into CASSKSRSLREQAGELFF.